The sequence of this T cell receptor beta chain was determined in a study of early T cells in non-severe SARS-CoV-2 infection. MiXCR, run by TCRdb on the 5' RACE reads, gives a single entry per CDR3 protein. The sample records about 60,000 distinct CDR3 sequences, roughly 12% being singletons. V was pared by 4 bases and J by 0 bases, with 11 bases between. The germline gives CDR1 SGHRS, CDR2 YFSETQ. This CDR3 is built from 15 residues. This clonotype showed up many times. Its matching antigen is unknown. Findings and caveats of the study: Database matching using VDJdb favored anti-spike CD8 responses, with private and CD4 specificities left missing.

This chain connects TRBV5-1 to TRBJ2-1; D ambiguous. Sequenced sample: whole blood. The source is an adult who was a healthcare worker with PCR-confirmed SARS-CoV-2 infection or an uninfected control (not recorded which). The CDR3: CASSPRQSSYNEQFF. DNA for the CDR3: TGCGCCAGCAGCCCCCGCCAGAGCTCCTACAATGAGCAGTTCTTC.